Listed below are T cell receptor beta chains from one sample, sequenced in a study of T cells expressing NK-cell markers. TCRdb reprocessed the 5' RACE reads, with one entry per CDR3 protein and no DNA. Its table lists a few hundred thousand distinct CDR3 sequences. The specimen sequenced was blood T cells: a sorted CD56 or NKG2C T cell subset, CD4+ or CD8+ T cells, or bulk PBMC T cells (not recorded which). The receptors here all came from a man aged 18 to 29 in good health. CDR3s include the opening cysteine and the closing phenylalanine or tryptophan.

j_call v_call cdr3_length cdr3_aa
TRBJ2-5 TRBV15 15 CATSRGGSNKETQYF
TRBJ2-5 TRBV29-1 14 CSVEEGQGGETQYF
TRBJ2-3 TRBV7-2 16 CASSLAGLAVTDTQYF
TRBJ1-2 TRBV12-3/TRBV12-4 13 CASKRGGNYGYTF
TRBJ1-5 TRBV24-1 12 CATVISGHPQHF
TRBJ2-6 TRBV11-2 16 CASSGYRAAGANVLTF
TRBJ2-1 TRBV12-3/TRBV12-4 13 CASSFGPGQIQFF
TRBJ2-5 TRBV20-1 14 CSATPREVWETQYF
TRBJ2-5 TRBV20-1 13 CSALSSGPETQYF
TRBJ1-6 TRBV7-8 19 CASSTPRDRQLSYNSPLHF
TRBJ2-1 TRBV6-1 18 CASRIQAGGVNYYNEQFF
TRBJ2-7 TRBV7-2 12 CASSLRGREQYF
TRBJ2-2 TRBV7-3 16 CASSPQAGEGRGELFF
TRBJ1-6 TRBV5-5 15 CASSPPAGIYSPLHF
TRBJ2-1 TRBV2 14 CASSVAPTGGEQFF
TRBJ2-3 TRBV20-1 15 CSAREWGRSTDTQYF
TRBJ1-5 TRBV7-9 16 CASSSGTGRSNQPQHF
TRBJ1-1 TRBV28 15 CASIYGRGLGTEAFF
TRBJ2-5 TRBV6-1 15 CASSPFGPIQETQYF
TRBJ1-2 TRBV19 13 CASSMDRFYGYTF
TRBJ2-1 TRBV28 12 CACGRGDNEQFF
TRBJ2-7 TRBV5-5 15 CASSLADRGLYEQYF
TRBJ2-1 TRBV12-3/TRBV12-4 14 CASSLALEPNEQFF
TRBJ2-1 TRBV5-1 14 CASSGGNWSDEQFF
TRBJ2-1 TRBV5-1 17 CASSLYSSASSYNEQFF
TRBJ2-3 TRBV10-1 13 CASTSGNTDTQYF
TRBJ2-1 TRBV6-2/TRBV6-3 11 CASSYVREWFF
TRBJ1-1 TRBV5-4 14 CASRGGRMNTEAFF
TRBJ2-5 TRBV24-1 14 CATSDLLAGGTQYF
TRBJ2-7 TRBV12-3/TRBV12-4 15 CASRNRDHPQTQQYF
TRBJ2-5 TRBV12-3/TRBV12-4 14 CASSIFRAGETQYF
TRBJ2-3 TRBV29-1 14 CSAALAGGRDTQYF
TRBJ1-2 TRBV19 13 CATRPPAAHGYTF
TRBJ2-4 TRBV12-3/TRBV12-4 16 CASSLKAGFGKNIQYF
TRBJ2-5 TRBV20-1 15 CSARVIEDPGGTQYF
TRBJ2-1 TRBV7-9 15 CASSLTGRTGGEQFF
TRBJ2-5 TRBV30 14 CAWSVNGGLGTQYF
TRBJ1-1 TRBV2 15 CASTGTGGVGTEAFF
TRBJ2-2 TRBV12-3/TRBV12-4 18 CASSLRPGGAGGTGELFF
TRBJ2-1 TRBV2 15 CASSEARTVNNEQFF
TRBJ2-3 TRBV29-1 13 CSGLQGGTDTQYF
TRBJ2-5 TRBV12-3/TRBV12-4 13 CASSLAQGQGEYF
TRBJ1-6 TRBV15 15 CATSSRTGNNSPLHF
TRBJ1-2 TRBV30 13 CAWAGTKLYGYTF
TRBJ2-5 TRBV11-3 14 CASSLGMGEETQYF
TRBJ2-5 TRBV4-3 14 CASSQGSFKETQYF
TRBJ1-1 TRBV29-1 13 CSVLSGVNTEAFF
TRBJ2-1 TRBV23-1 15 CASSQRTTCDNEQFF
TRBJ2-7 TRBV13 18 CASSLGQGGMGLTYEQYF
TRBJ2-1 TRBV29-1 16 CSVELAGRLLYNEQFF
TRBJ2-5 TRBV5-4 14 CASSLGGVTETQYF
TRBJ2-7 TRBV20-1 13 CSATPTGGAEQYF
TRBJ1-1 TRBV11-2 15 CASSHPWGRNTEAFF
TRBJ2-6 TRBV28 15 CASSLGETGANVLTF
TRBJ2-1 TRBV12-3/TRBV12-4 14 CASSSQDFVSEQFF